Listed here is a single T cell receptor beta chain. Its antigen is still unknown. This sample is part of a study of radiotherapy plus CTLA-4 blockade in lung cancer. The data were produced by immunoSEQ multiplex PCR, yet TCRdb's version contains in-frame clones alone and is incomplete. The sample holds fewer than 95,000 clones, approximately 83% seen once. Overall study results and limits: Early clonal dynamics of blood T cells, together with interferon-beta, were reported as the best response predictor.

Germline values: CDR1 SGHRS, CDR2 YFSETQ. The V end lost 0 bases, the J end lost 1 base, and 10 bases lay between the germline ends. The CDR3 extends over 15 amino acids. Receiving focal radiation plus CTLA-4 blockade with ipilimumab were patients who had chemo-refractory metastatic non-small-cell lung cancer. This chain uses TRBV5-1 with TRBJ2-5; possibly TRBD1 for D (6 bases). This TCR was recovered from a human donor with non-small cell lung cancer who had stable disease on radiotherapy plus ipilimumab. The material was peripheral blood, obtained from a patient treated with radiotherapy plus ipilimumab. CDR3 amino acids: CASSLAGALQETQYF. The CDR3, as DNA: TGCGCCAGCAGCTTGGCAGGGGCCCTCCAAGAGACCCAGTACTTC.